This T cell receptor (beta chain) was documented in a study of graft-versus-host responses after intestinal transplantation. At the level of the study: Induction using anti-thymocyte globulin, followed by tacrolimus and steroids for 2 to 4 years, was given to all recipients.

Germline CDR1 is LNHNV and CDR2 is YYDKDF (reference sequence). Trimming left V 1 base short and J 4 bases short, with 10 bases between. This CDR3 region has 14 residues. The table came from immunoSEQ multiplex PCR; TCRdb's copy has only in-frame clones and leaves some out. The table has 90,000 to 120,000 clones, approximately 84% seen once. As for this clone: Its antigen is unknown.

Study-wide points: The presence of high graft-versus-host to host-versus-graft clonal ratios in allografts characterized patients with graft-donor T cell macrochimerism. Marrow from the recipient contained GvH clones, some of which had appeared first in ileum or blood.

Specimen: unstimulated CD4+ T cells sorted from spleen or lymph node cells, collected before intestinal transplant. The source of this sequence is a human donor who received an intestinal transplant. This chain joins TRBV15 and TRBJ1-2; D uncertain. CDR3 amino acids: CATSRGRGGYGYTF. The CDR3 DNA is TGTGCCACCAGCAGAGGGCGGGGAGGCTATGGCTACACCTTC.